Below are 30 T cell receptor beta chains sequenced from a single sample in a study of cytomegalovirus exposure and HLA in healthy donors. In the PCR, 60 Vbeta and 13 Jbeta primers were used. Libraries were prepared by immunoSEQ multiplex PCR; TCRdb keeps only in-frame clonotypes and omits some of them. This table holds 150,000 to 200,000 clones, approximately 79% found once. The sequenced material came from PBMCs. Receptors were obtained from a man aged 35 to 55 in good health and CMV-seropositive.

V is TRBV19 and J is TRBJ1-1; TRBD1 is a possible D gene (6 bases). CDR1 is LNHDA, CDR2 SQIVND, per germline (reference sequence). The CDR3 runs 13 residues. The V end lost 5 bases, the J end lost 1 base, and 8 bases lay between the germline ends. The CDR3 region has the DNA TGTGCCAGTAGTGAACAGGGGAACACTGAAGCTTTCTTT. Translation: CASSEQGNTEAFF.

CDR3 amino acids: CASSFDARETQYF. The CDR3 DNA reads as TGTGCCAGCTCATTTGACGCGCGGGAGACCCAGTACTTC. V is TRBV18 and J is TRBJ2-5; D unclear. Germline values: CDR1 KGHSH, CDR2 LQKENI. The ends were cut back, 5 bases at V and 5 bases at J, with 12 bases in the middle. CDR3 length equals 13 residues. Combining the CDR3 with reference TRBV18 and TRBJ2-5 gives the whole variable domain NAGVMQNPRHLVRRRGQEARLRCSPMKGHSHVYWYRQLPEEGLKFMVYLQKENIIDESGMPKERFSAEFPKEGPSILRIQQVVRGDSAAYFCASSFDARETQYFGPGTRLLVL.

The chain joins TRBV2 to TRBJ2-2, with D possibly being TRBD1 (8 bases). Germline CDR1 and CDR2: SNHLY and FYNNEI. V lost 5 bases to trimming and J lost 2 bases, with 18 bases between them. This CDR3 is 17 amino acids long. The CDR3 region is CASSYRGGPFNTGELFF. CDR3 DNA sequence: TGTGCCAGCAGTTACAGGGGGGGGCCCTTCAACACCGGGGAGCTGTTTTTT. The full variable domain, its missing parts supplied by reference TRBV2 and TRBJ2-2, is EPEVTQTPSHQVTQMGQEVILRCVPISNHLYFYWYRQILGQKVEFLVSFYNNEISEKSEIFDDQFSVERPDGSNFTLKIRSTKLEDSAMYFCASSYRGGPFNTGELFFGEGSRLTVL.

In this sample, this clone is medium-sized. The chain carries TRBV4-1 and TRBJ2-7; possible D gene TRBD2, 5 bases. The CDR3 runs 12 residues. V lost 2 bases, J lost 9 bases, and 11 bases lay in between. CDR1 and CDR2 (germline): MGHRA, YSYEKL. As DNA, the CDR3 is TGCGCCAGCAGCCAAACCGTAGGGAGGCAGTACTTC. This translates into CASSQTVGRQYF.

The rearrangement links TRBV5-4 to TRBJ2-2, with 9 nucleotides matching TRBD1. Losses at the gene ends were 4 bases for V and 5 bases for J; bases not matched to a gene: 9. The CDR3 length is 16 residues. Germline V gene lookup returns CDR1 SGHNT and CDR2 YYREEE (reference sequence). CDR3: CASSPQGAGWTGELFF. The CDR3 DNA reads as TGTGCCAGCAGCCCACAGGGGGCTGGGTGGACCGGGGAGCTGTTTTTT. Full variable domain (rest looked up from reference TRBV5-4 and TRBJ2-2): ETGVTQSPTHLIKTRGQQVTLRCSSQSGHNTVSWYQQALGQGPQFIFQYYREEENGRGNFPPRFSGLQFPNYSSELNVNALELDDSALYLCASSPQGAGWTGELFFGEGSRLTVL.

The V and J genes are TRBV9 and TRBJ2-1; D ambiguous. Germline lookup yields CDR1 SGDLS and CDR2 YYNGEE. V was trimmed by 2 bases and J by 0 bases, leaving 15 bases between them. The CDR3 sequence is 17 residues long. DNA of the CDR3: TGTGCCAGCAGCGTCGCCCCACAAAGGAGCTCCTACAATGAGCAGTTCTTC. Its protein product is CASSVAPQRSSYNEQFF.

V and J are TRBV4-2 and TRBJ2-5, with 14 bases identical to TRBD2. The CDR3 has 15 residues. V lost 3 bases, J lost 4 bases, and 1 base stayed unmatched. The V gene's germline CDR1 is LGHNA and CDR2 YNFKEQ. The CDR3 sequence is CASSQGTSGRETQYF. The CDR3 coding sequence is TGTGCCAGCAGCCAGGGGACTAGCGGGAGAGAGACCCAGTACTTC.

The genes are TRBV9 and TRBJ1-1, with 7 nucleotides matching TRBD1. Trimming cost V 4 bases and J 1 base; bases outside gene matches: 10. The CDR3 sequence is 16 residues long. Germline V gene data show CDR1 as SGDLS and CDR2 as YYNGEE. CDR3 nucleotide sequence: TGTGCCAGCAGCTCGGCGCATGGGACAGAGAACACTGAAGCTTTCTTT. Translating gives CASSSAHGTENTEAFF.

A word on this clone: Other DNA sequences within the sample encode an identical CDR3. The chain uses TRBV10-3 and TRBJ1-2; no definite D call. CDR1 is ENHRY, CDR2 SYGVKD, per germline. Trimming removed 1 base from V and 5 bases from J, with 11 bases in between. This CDR3 comprises 14 residues. The CDR3: CAISEYSQNYGYTF. The CDR3 coding sequence is TGTGCCATCAGTGAGTACAGCCAAAATTATGGCTACACCTTC.

CDR3 loop: CASSPTLAGADIQYF. Here the CDR3 DNA reads TGTGCCAGCAGCCCCACGCTAGCGGGAGCTGACATTCAGTACTTC. The chain has TRBV5-6 and TRBJ2-4; 10 nucleotides align to TRBD2. CDR3 length: 15 residues. Germline V CDR1 and CDR2: SGHDT, YYEEEE. Losses at the gene ends were 4 bases for V and 8 bases for J; bases not matched to a gene: 9.

This clone appeared once. The J gene is TRBJ2-3, the V gene TRBV6-6; D is unclear. Trimming cost V 6 bases and J 5 bases, with 12 bases left between them. The germline V gene has CDR1 MNHNY and CDR2 SVGAGI (reference sequence). This CDR3 comprises 13 residues. CDR3 region: CASSHDWRDTQYF. The CDR3 bases are TGTGCCAGCAGCCACGACTGGAGAGATACGCAGTATTTT.

V and J are TRBV11-3 and TRBJ2-7; D ambiguous. Trimming removed 4 bases from V and 3 bases from J, with 10 bases in between. CDR3 length equals 13 residues. Germline CDR1 and CDR2: SGHNT and YENEEA. The CDR3 DNA follows: TGTGCCAGCAGCTCCCACCGAGGCTACGAGCAGTACTTC. This encodes CASSSHRGYEQYF.

In regard to this clone: The junction departs from the called germline gene at one end, perhaps through a read error. The CDR3 spells CASSLFGGGAGANGLTF. The CDR3 DNA sequence: TGTGCCAGCAGTTTATTTGGCGGGGGAGCTGGGGCCAACGGCCTGACTTTC. The chain employs TRBV27 and TRBJ2-6, with TRBD2 identical over 7 bases. The CDR3 is 17 residues long. Germline CDR1 is MNHEY and CDR2 is SMNVEV (reference sequence).

V is TRBV6-1 and J is TRBJ1-1; 10 nucleotides agree with TRBD1. Per the germline V gene, CDR1 is MNHNS and CDR2 is SASEGT. The V and J ends lost 8 bases and 4 bases, in that order; junction bases with no gene match: 7. The CDR3 sequence is 14 residues long. The CDR3 coding sequence is TGTGCCAGCGGAACGACAGGGGGCATCACTGAAGCTTTCTTT. Amino acids: CASGTTGGITEAFF.

The CDR3 bases are TGTGCTAGTGGACCCATCGGGAGAAACACCATATATTTT. Amino acid sequence: CASGPIGRNTIYF. This chain joins TRBV12-5 and TRBJ1-3; D is uncertain. Germline V gene sequence: CDR1 LGHNT, CDR2 FRNRAP. Trimming pared 6 bases from V and 5 bases from J, leaving 11 bases between. The CDR3 is 13 amino acids.

This chain joins TRBV2 and TRBJ1-3; possibly TRBD1 for D (6 bases). Germline V gene sequence: CDR1 SNHLY, CDR2 FYNNEI. The V gene lost 6 bases and the J gene lost 4 bases, with 13 bases spanning the gap. The CDR3 extends over 14 amino acids. The CDR3 coding sequence is TGTGCCAGCAGGGATCGGACAGAAGGAAACACCATATATTTT. Translation gives CASRDRTEGNTIYF.

This clone appeared a few times. The chain links TRBV5-1 to TRBJ2-1; possible D gene TRBD2, 6 bases. Trimming shortened V by 4 bases and J by 5 bases, and 13 bases separated the two germline ends. The germline gives CDR1 SGHRS, CDR2 YFSETQ. The CDR3 has 14 amino acids. DNA for the CDR3: TGCGCCAGCAGCCGGGGTAGCGGCGACAATGAGCAGTTCTTC. This translates into CASSRGSGDNEQFF.

The genes are TRBV2 and TRBJ1-1; 11 bases match TRBD1. The V and J ends lost 10 bases and 6 bases, in that order; junction bases with no gene match: 10. Germline V gene data show CDR1 as SNHLY and CDR2 as FYNNEI. The CDR3 is 14 residues long. The CDR3 DNA is TGTGCCACCGCTCGGGACAGGGGGAGTCCTGAAGCTTTCTTT. This encodes CATARDRGSPEAFF. The full variable domain, completed using reference TRBV2 and TRBJ1-1, is EPEVTQTPSHQVTQMGQEVILRCVPISNHLYFYWYRQILGQKVEFLVSFYNNEISEKSEIFDDQFSVERPDGSNFTLKIRSTKLEDSAMYFCATARDRGSPEAFFGQGTRLTVV.

The chain uses TRBV9 and TRBJ1-1, with TRBD1 identical over 9 bases. Looked up from germline, CDR1 is SGDLS and CDR2 is YYNGEE. This CDR3 contains 15 residues. Germline trimming cut 2 bases from V and 1 base from J; bases unmatched to any gene: 3. The DNA for the CDR3 is TGTGCCAGCAGCGTCGACAGGGGGACGAACACTGAAGCTTTCTTT. Amino acid sequence: CASSVDRGTNTEAFF.

This clone was recorded only once. The junction shows a germline mismatch at one end, possibly a read error. The chain is built from TRBV7-3 and TRBJ2-6; D is possibly TRBD1 (5 bases). The CDR3 is 15 residues long. The germline V gene encodes CDR1 SGHTA and CDR2 FQGTGA. The CDR3 DNA reads as TGTGCCAGCAGCCGACGACAGCCTGGGGCCAACGGCCTGACTTTC. Amino acids: CASSRRQPGANGLTF.

The V call is TRBV6-1, the J call TRBJ1-2; perhaps TRBD1 as D (5 bases). Germline lookup yields CDR1 MNHNS and CDR2 SASEGT. CDR3 size: 15 residues. V was cut by 3 bases and J by 0 bases, with 11 bases left in between. The CDR3 sequence: CASSEVLGPNYGYTF. In DNA, the CDR3 is TGTGCCAGCAGTGAGGTGCTGGGGCCTAACTATGGCTACACCTTC.

This clone appeared a few times. The rearrangement joins TRBV5-6 to TRBJ1-2; D is uncertain. The germline CDR1 and CDR2 sequences are SGHDT and YYEEEE. V gave up 2 bases and J gave up 6 bases, with 11 bases separating them. The CDR3 extends over 13 amino acids. In DNA, the CDR3 is TGTGCCAGCAGCTTAACTGCGCGGGATGGCTACACCTTC. Its translation is CASSLTARDGYTF.

The sample holds a few counts of this clone. This rearrangement joins TRBV11-3 to TRBJ2-5; 14 nucleotides agree with TRBD2. This CDR3 region has 13 residues. Germline V gene data show CDR1 as SGHNT and CDR2 as YENEEA. V was clipped by 8 bases and J by 7 bases; unmatched bases: 3. The CDR3 here is CASGLAGGGTQYF. The CDR3 DNA reads as TGTGCCAGCGGACTAGCGGGGGGTGGGACCCAGTACTTC. Combining the CDR3 with reference TRBV11-3 and TRBJ2-5 gives the whole variable domain EAGVVQSPRYKIIEKKQPVAFWCNPISGHNTLYWYLQNLGQGPELLIRYENEEAVDDSQLPKDRFSAERLKGVDSTLKIQPAELGDSAVYLCASGLAGGGTQYFGPGTRLLVL.

The genes are TRBV10-2 and TRBJ1-2; maybe TRBD1 (5 bases). V was shortened by 3 bases and J by 2 bases, with 10 bases between the two germline ends. The V gene's germline CDR1 is WSHSY and CDR2 SAAADI. This CDR3 comprises 14 residues. CDR3 coding DNA: TGCGCCAGCAGTGAATCGGGGGTAAACTATGGCTACACCTTC. This translates into CASSESGVNYGYTF.

This clone was counted once. V gene TRBV4-1 combines with J gene TRBJ1-1; possible D gene TRBD1, 6 bases. Germline V gives CDR1 MGHRA, CDR2 YSYEKL. This CDR3 is built from 16 residues. The V end was cut by 4 bases, the J end by 0 bases, with 15 bases between. The CDR3 nucleotides read TGCGCCAGCAGCCGTCACCGACAGGAGCTGAACACTGAAGCTTTCTTT. Protein sequence: CASSRHRQELNTEAFF.

This sequence joins TRBV5-6 and TRBJ1-1; 11 positions agree with TRBD1. This CDR3 is 15 amino acids long. CDR1 and CDR2 (germline): SGHDT, YYEEEE. V lost 2 bases and J lost 5; bases outside the gene matches: 5. CDR3 sequence: CASSFGTGGMTEAFF. The DNA of the CDR3 is TGTGCCAGCAGCTTCGGGACAGGGGGTATGACTGAAGCTTTCTTT. Variable domain in full (rest from reference TRBV5-6 and TRBJ1-1): DAGVTQSPTHLIKTRGQQVTLRCSPKSGHDTVSWYQQALGQGPQFIFQYYEEEERQRGNFPDRFSGHQFPNYSSELNVNALLLGDSALYLCASSFGTGGMTEAFFGQGTRLTVV.

This sequence joins TRBV6-1 and TRBJ2-7, with 12 positions matching TRBD2. The germline gives CDR1 MNHNS, CDR2 SASEGT. V gave up 0 bases and J gave up 7 bases; unmatched junction bases: 4. The CDR3 consists of 15 residues. The CDR3 sequence is CASSEATSGRREQYF. CDR3 DNA: TGTGCCAGCAGTGAAGCCACTAGCGGGAGGCGGGAGCAGTACTTC.

The chain uses TRBV5-1 and TRBJ2-3, with TRBD1 as a possible D gene (5 bases). CDR1 and CDR2 (germline): SGHRS, YFSETQ. CDR3 length: 15 residues. V lost 6 bases to trimming and J lost 3 bases, with 17 bases between them. CDR3 DNA: TGCGCCAGCACTGCCTGGGGCGCTGAAACAGATACGCAGTATTTT. Its translation: CASTAWGAETDTQYF.

The chain links TRBV25-1 to TRBJ1-4; 10 bases line up with TRBD1. Germline assignment: CDR1 MGHDK and CDR2 SYGVNS. V shed 10 bases and J 5 bases; nucleotides not matched to a gene: 13. The CDR3 covers 16 residues. The CDR3 loop is CATRDRGLFGNEKLFF. The CDR3 DNA sequence: TGTGCCACCCGGGACAGGGGTTTGTTTGGGAATGAAAAACTGTTTTTT.

This clone was seen once. The chain employs TRBV29-1 and TRBJ2-5, with D possibly matching TRBD1 (6 bases). Germline V gene data show CDR1 as SQVTM and CDR2 as ANQGSEA. The CDR3 has 15 amino acids. Between the trimmed V and J ends, which lost 5 bases and 2 bases, there was a span of 18 bases. CDR3 loop: CSVFTGNRGQETQYF. The CDR3 DNA reads as TGCAGCGTTTTTACAGGGAATCGGGGACAAGAGACCCAGTACTTC. The full variable domain, rest sourced from reference TRBV29-1 and TRBJ2-5, is SAVISQKPSRDICQRGTSLTIQCQVDSQVTMMFWYRQQPGQSLTLIATANQGSEATYESGFVIDKFPISRPNLTFSTLTVSNMSPEDSSIYLCSVFTGNRGQETQYFGPGTRLLVL.